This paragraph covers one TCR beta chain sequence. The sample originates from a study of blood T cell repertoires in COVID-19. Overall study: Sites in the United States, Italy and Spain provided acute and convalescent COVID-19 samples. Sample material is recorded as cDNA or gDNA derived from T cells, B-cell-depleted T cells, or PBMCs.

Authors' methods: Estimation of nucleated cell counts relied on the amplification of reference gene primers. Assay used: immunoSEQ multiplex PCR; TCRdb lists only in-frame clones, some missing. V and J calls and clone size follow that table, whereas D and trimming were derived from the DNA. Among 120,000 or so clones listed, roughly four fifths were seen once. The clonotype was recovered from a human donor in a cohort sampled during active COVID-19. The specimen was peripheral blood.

CDR3 region: CASSYSEHRASMGYTF. For the CDR3, the DNA is TGTGCCAGCAGTTACAGTGAGCACAGGGCCTCTATGGGCTACACCTTC. This chain uses TRBV6-5 with TRBJ1-2; a weak D match, TRBD1 (6 bases). This CDR3 has 16 residues. Germline CDR1 MNHEY, CDR2 SVGAGI. Trimming left V 2 bases short and J 8 bases short, with 21 bases between.